This TCR beta chain was observed in a study of OX40 agonist ivuxolimab in advanced cancers. At the level of the study: Partial responses occurred in three patients (one hepatocellular carcinoma, two cutaneous melanoma).

This CDR3 has 13 residues. V lost 2 bases to trimming and J lost 8 bases, with 13 bases between them. Germline V gene lookup returns CDR1 SGHDT and CDR2 YYEEEE. Sequencing was performed with immunoSEQ multiplex PCR; in TCRdb, only in-frame clones are kept and a portion is missing. The table shows some 130,000 clones, with over 75% occurring only once. This receptor was identified in an adult with an advanced solid tumor such as melanoma, head and neck, liver or kidney cancer. This chain uses TRBV5-6 with TRBJ1-2, with D possibly being TRBD1 (5 bases). Specimen: CD4+ or CD8+ T cells sorted from blood, collected in a trial of the OX40 agonist ivuxolimab. The CDR3 sequence is CASSLGGAGGYTF. The CDR3 DNA sequence: TGTGCCAGCAGCTTAGGAGGGGCTGGGGGCTACACCTTC.